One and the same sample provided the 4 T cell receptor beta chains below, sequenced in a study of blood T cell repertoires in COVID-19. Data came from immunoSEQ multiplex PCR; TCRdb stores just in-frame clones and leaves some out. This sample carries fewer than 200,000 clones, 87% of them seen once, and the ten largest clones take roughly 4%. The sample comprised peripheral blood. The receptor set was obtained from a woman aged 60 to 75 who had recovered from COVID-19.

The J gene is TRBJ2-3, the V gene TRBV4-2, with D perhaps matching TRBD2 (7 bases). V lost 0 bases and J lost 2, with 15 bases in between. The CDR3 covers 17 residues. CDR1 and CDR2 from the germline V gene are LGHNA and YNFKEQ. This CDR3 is CASSQDGRGGATDTQYF. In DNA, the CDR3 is TGTGCCAGCAGCCAAGATGGGCGTGGGGGGGCCACAGATACGCAGTATTTT.

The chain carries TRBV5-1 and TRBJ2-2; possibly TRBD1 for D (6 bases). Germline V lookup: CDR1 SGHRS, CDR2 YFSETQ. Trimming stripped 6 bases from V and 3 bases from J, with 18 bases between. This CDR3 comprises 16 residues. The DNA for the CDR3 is TGCGCCAGCACGCCAGGAAGGCAGGGGTACACCGGGGAGCTGTTTTTT. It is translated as CASTPGRQGYTGELFF.

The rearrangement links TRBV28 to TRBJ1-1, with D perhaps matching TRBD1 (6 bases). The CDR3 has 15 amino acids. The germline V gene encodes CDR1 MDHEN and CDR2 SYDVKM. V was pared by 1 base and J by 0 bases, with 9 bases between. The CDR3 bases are TGTGCCAGCAGTTTATATTCAGGGGTGAACACTGAAGCTTTCTTT. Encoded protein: CASSLYSGVNTEAFF. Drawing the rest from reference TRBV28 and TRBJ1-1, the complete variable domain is DVKVTQSSRYLVKRTGEKVFLECVQDMDHENMFWYRQDPGLGLRLIYFSYDVKMKEKGDIPEGYSVSREKKERFSLILESASTNQTSMYLCASSLYSGVNTEAFFGQGTRLTVV.

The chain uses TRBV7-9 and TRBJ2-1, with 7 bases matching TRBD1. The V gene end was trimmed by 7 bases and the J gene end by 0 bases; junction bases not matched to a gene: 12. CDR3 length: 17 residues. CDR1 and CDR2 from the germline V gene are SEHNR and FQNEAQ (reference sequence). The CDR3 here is CASNSPTGESSYNEQFF. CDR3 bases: TGTGCCAGCAATTCGCCAACAGGGGAAAGCTCCTACAATGAGCAGTTCTTC.